The 31 T cell receptor beta chains below were found in one sample sequenced in a study of T cells expressing NK-cell markers. From its re-call of the 5' RACE reads, TCRdb lists each CDR3 protein once, without DNA. This repertoire includes fewer than 550,000 distinct CDR3 sequences. The sequencing sample was made of blood T cells: a sorted CD56 or NKG2C T cell subset, CD4+ or CD8+ T cells, or bulk PBMC T cells (not recorded which). These receptors were obtained from a woman aged 50 to 65 in good health.

The rearrangement uses TRBV24-1 and TRBJ2-1; no DNA is available, so the TRBD1 call from TCRdb remains unchecked. Germline V gene sequence: CDR1 KGHDR, CDR2 SFDVKD. The CDR3 spans 19 residues. CDR3 loop: CATSDTPSPRDRGHNEQFF.

The chain employs TRBV3-1 and TRBJ2-5; TCRdb reports TRBD2, a call that lacks DNA to check it against. Germline loops: CDR1 LGHDT, CDR2 YNNKEL (reference sequence). The CDR3 totals 16 residues. This chain's CDR3 is CASSPTSGKSQETQYF.

V is TRBV27 and J is TRBJ1-5; absent DNA, TCRdb's TRBD1 call cannot be checked. Germline CDR1 MNHEY, CDR2 SMNVEV (reference sequence). This CDR3 has 16 amino acids. The CDR3 spells CASRPTLDRGNQPQHF.

The rearrangement uses TRBV12-3 or TRBV12-4 and TRBJ1-2; the TCRdb D gene call, TRBD1, has no DNA to confirm it. This CDR3 is 15 amino acids long. The CDR3 here is CATKKTGALNYGYTF.

The chain combines TRBV3-1 with TRBJ1-2; there is no DNA to check the TCRdb D call of TRBD1. The CDR3 extends over 14 amino acids. Germline V gene sequence: CDR1 LGHDT, CDR2 YNNKEL (reference sequence). CDR3 amino acids: CASSPSRGVGGYTF.

The rearrangement joins TRBV2 to TRBJ1-2; TCRdb lists TRBD1, though no DNA is available to test this call. CDR3 length: 13 amino acids. Germline CDR1 reads SNHLY; CDR2 reads FYNNEI. The CDR3 protein is CASSEGRPEGYTF.

The chain combines TRBV27 with TRBJ2-1; the TCRdb D gene call, TRBD2, has no DNA to confirm it. The CDR3 sequence is 15 residues long. CDR1 MNHEY and CDR2 SMNVEV come from the germline V gene (reference sequence). CDR3 sequence: CASSTSGRVYNEQFF.

The chain recombines TRBV20-1 with TRBJ1-5; the D call from TCRdb, TRBD1, cannot be confirmed without DNA. Germline V gene data show CDR1 as DFQATT and CDR2 as SNEGSKA (reference sequence). The CDR3 has 14 residues. The CDR3 sequence is CSAAQGDSNQPQHF.

The rearrangement uses TRBV7-3 and TRBJ1-2. Per the germline V gene, CDR1 is SGHTA and CDR2 is FQGTGA. The CDR3 runs to 13 residues. CDR3 amino acids: CASSLGRADGYTF.

V gene TRBV20-1 combines with J gene TRBJ1-2; there is no DNA to check the TCRdb D call of TRBD1. This CDR3 spans 13 amino acids. Germline CDR1 is DFQATT and CDR2 is SNEGSKA (reference sequence). The CDR3: CSASKTGEDGYTF.

The chain couples TRBV12-3 or TRBV12-4 to TRBJ1-1; TCRdb indicates TRBD1, and absent DNA this call remains unverified. The CDR3 consists of 14 residues. The CDR3 protein is CASSLALTGSEAFF.

This sequence joins TRBV10-2 and TRBJ1-5; no DNA is available, so the TRBD1 call from TCRdb remains unchecked. CDR1 and CDR2 (germline): WSHSY, SAAADI. CDR3 length: 15 amino acids. The CDR3 here is CASKGTGRTNQPQHF.

The J gene is TRBJ2-2, the V gene TRBV28. CDR3 length: 11 residues. CDR1 MDHEN and CDR2 SYDVKM come from the germline V gene. This CDR3 reads CASRSGGELFF.

The rearrangement uses TRBV9 and TRBJ2-2; the TCRdb D gene call, TRBD2, has no DNA to confirm it. Germline V gives CDR1 SGDLS, CDR2 YYNGEE. The CDR3 spans 16 residues. CDR3 sequence: CASSVGLAGGRRELFF.

This chain links TRBV6-5 with TRBJ1-6. Germline values: CDR1 MNHEY, CDR2 SVGAGI. CDR3 length equals 16 residues. The CDR3 is CASSLVPSTSNSPLHF.

The chain carries TRBV6-1 and TRBJ1-5. The CDR3 is 14 residues long. Germline V CDR1 and CDR2: MNHNS, SASEGT. The CDR3 here is CASVTGLSNQPQHF.

This rearrangement joins TRBV12-3 or TRBV12-4 to TRBJ1-2. The CDR3 is 13 amino acids. CDR3 residues: CASNIGRSGGYTF.

The chain joins TRBV20-1 to TRBJ2-3; TCRdb lists TRBD2, though no DNA is available to test this call. CDR3 length: 16 amino acids. CDR1 DFQATT and CDR2 SNEGSKA come from the germline V gene (reference sequence). The CDR3 reads CSARDGRGTSIDTQYF.

This sequence joins TRBV18 and TRBJ1-5. The CDR3 has 13 amino acids. Germline V gives CDR1 KGHSH, CDR2 LQKENI. CDR3 sequence reads: CASSPGTDQPQHF.

The CDR3 region is CASSPLDTNTEAFF. The V and J genes are TRBV18 and TRBJ1-1. The CDR3 spans 14 residues. The germline V gene encodes CDR1 KGHSH and CDR2 LQKENI.

J is TRBJ1-2 and V is TRBV5-5; the TRBD1 assignment by TCRdb is unverifiable without DNA. This CDR3 region has 11 residues. Germline-derived CDR1 and CDR2 are SGHKS and YYEKEE (reference sequence). CDR3 region: CASSFGRGYTF. The complete variable domain, with remaining parts taken from reference TRBV5-5 and TRBJ1-2, reads DAGVTQSPTHLIKTRGQQVTLRCSPISGHKSVSWYQQVLGQGPQFIFQYYEKEERGRGNFPDRFSARQFPNYSSELNVNALLLGDSALYLCASSFGRGYTFGSGTRLTVV.

The chain joins TRBV4-1 to TRBJ1-2; no DNA is available, so the TRBD1 call from TCRdb remains unchecked. The CDR3 is 15 amino acids. CDR1 is MGHRA and CDR2 is YSYEKL in the germline V gene. The CDR3 reads CASSQLLDRDYGYTF.

The chain links TRBV12-3 or TRBV12-4 to TRBJ2-2; TCRdb reports TRBD2, a call that lacks DNA to check it against. This CDR3 contains 14 residues. The CDR3 protein is CASTVGLLTGELFF.

The V and J genes are TRBV4-1 and TRBJ2-1. Per germline, CDR1 MGHRA and CDR2 YSYEKL. The CDR3 contains 13 residues. The CDR3 spells CASSPGFGNEQFF.

The rearrangement joins TRBV6-1 to TRBJ2-1; TCRdb outputs TRBD2, but without DNA this stays unchecked. This CDR3 is built from 12 residues. Germline-derived CDR1 and CDR2 are MNHNS and SASEGT. CDR3 sequence: CASQRVSNEQFF.

The rearrangement joins TRBV28 to TRBJ2-1; TCRdb proposes TRBD1, but this gene call is untestable without DNA. The V gene's germline CDR1 is MDHEN and CDR2 SYDVKM. This CDR3 contains 14 residues. This CDR3 is CASTGWSLGNEQFF.

The rearrangement joins TRBV12-3 or TRBV12-4 to TRBJ2-5; TCRdb's D call, TRBD2, is unchecked because there is no DNA. CDR3 size: 14 residues. This CDR3 is CASSLGLREETQYF.

The gene calls are TRBV4-2 and TRBJ2-2; absent DNA, TCRdb's TRBD2 call cannot be checked. Germline loops: CDR1 LGHNA, CDR2 YNFKEQ. The CDR3 is 17 residues long. The CDR3 here is CASSQEGGLGGTGELFF.

The chain links TRBV6-5 to TRBJ1-6. CDR3 size: 13 residues. Germline loops: CDR1 MNHEY, CDR2 SVGAGI. CDR3 protein: CASSQGPVSPLHF.

The chain carries TRBV11-2 and TRBJ1-6. The CDR3 spans 16 residues. The V gene's germline CDR1 is SGHAT and CDR2 FQNNGV. The CDR3 reads CASSLTGTAENSPLHF.

V and J are TRBV20-1 and TRBJ2-6; the D call of TRBD2 rests on TCRdb alone, since no DNA is present to check it. Germline V gene sequence: CDR1 DFQATT, CDR2 SNEGSKA (reference sequence). This CDR3 spans 15 amino acids. The CDR3 loop is CSALTRNSGANVLTF.